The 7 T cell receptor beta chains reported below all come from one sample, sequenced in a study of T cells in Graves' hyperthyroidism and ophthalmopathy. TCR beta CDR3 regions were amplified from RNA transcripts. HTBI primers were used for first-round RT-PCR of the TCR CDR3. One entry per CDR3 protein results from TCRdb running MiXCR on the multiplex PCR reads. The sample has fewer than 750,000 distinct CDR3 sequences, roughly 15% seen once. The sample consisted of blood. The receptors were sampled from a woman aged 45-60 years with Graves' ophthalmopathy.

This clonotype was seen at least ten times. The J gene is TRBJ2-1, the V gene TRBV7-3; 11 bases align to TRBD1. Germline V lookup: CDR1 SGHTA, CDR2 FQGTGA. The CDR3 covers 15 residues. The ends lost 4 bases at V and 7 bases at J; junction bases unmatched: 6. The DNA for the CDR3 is TGTGCCAGCAGCTCCGGGACAGGGGGATTGAATGAGCAGTTCTTC. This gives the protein CASSSGTGGLNEQFF.

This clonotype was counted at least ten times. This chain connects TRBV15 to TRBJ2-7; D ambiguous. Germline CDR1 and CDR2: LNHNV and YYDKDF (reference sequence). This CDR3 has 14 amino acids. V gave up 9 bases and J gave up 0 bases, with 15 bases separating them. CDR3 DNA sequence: TGTGCCACAGCGTCGGGCACTATCTCCTACGAGCAGTACTTC. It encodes CATASGTISYEQYF.

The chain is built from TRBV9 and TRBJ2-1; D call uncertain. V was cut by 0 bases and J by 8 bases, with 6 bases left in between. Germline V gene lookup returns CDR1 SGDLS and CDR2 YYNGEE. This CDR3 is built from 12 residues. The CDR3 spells CASSVGTHEQFF. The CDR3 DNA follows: TGTGCCAGCAGCGTAGGAACCCATGAGCAGTTCTTC.

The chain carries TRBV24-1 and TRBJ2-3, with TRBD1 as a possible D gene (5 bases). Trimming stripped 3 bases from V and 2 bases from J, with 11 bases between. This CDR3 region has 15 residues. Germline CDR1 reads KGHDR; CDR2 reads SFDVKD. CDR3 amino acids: CATSDPTQVTDTQYF. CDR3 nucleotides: TGTGCCACCAGTGATCCAACACAGGTCACAGATACGCAGTATTTT.

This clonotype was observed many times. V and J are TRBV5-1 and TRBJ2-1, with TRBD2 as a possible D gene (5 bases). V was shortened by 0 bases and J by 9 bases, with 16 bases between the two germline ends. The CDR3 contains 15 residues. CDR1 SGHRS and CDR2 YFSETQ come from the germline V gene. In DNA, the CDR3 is TGCGCCAGCAGCTTGGCAGCGGAAGGGCCGGGTGAGCAGTTCTTC. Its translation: CASSLAAEGPGEQFF.

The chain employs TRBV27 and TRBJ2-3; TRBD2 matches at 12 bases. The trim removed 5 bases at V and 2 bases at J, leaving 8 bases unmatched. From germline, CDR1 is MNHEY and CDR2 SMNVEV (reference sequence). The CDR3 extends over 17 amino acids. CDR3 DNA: TGTGCCAGCAGTCTAATGACTAGCGGGAGACCCACAGATACGCAGTATTTT. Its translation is CASSLMTSGRPTDTQYF.

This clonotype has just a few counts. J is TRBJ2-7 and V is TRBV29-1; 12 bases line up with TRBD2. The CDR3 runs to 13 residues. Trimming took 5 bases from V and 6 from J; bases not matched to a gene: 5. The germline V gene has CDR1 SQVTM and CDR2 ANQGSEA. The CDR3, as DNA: TGCAGCGTTTTATGGACTAGCGGGACCGAGCAGTACTTC. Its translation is CSVLWTSGTEQYF.